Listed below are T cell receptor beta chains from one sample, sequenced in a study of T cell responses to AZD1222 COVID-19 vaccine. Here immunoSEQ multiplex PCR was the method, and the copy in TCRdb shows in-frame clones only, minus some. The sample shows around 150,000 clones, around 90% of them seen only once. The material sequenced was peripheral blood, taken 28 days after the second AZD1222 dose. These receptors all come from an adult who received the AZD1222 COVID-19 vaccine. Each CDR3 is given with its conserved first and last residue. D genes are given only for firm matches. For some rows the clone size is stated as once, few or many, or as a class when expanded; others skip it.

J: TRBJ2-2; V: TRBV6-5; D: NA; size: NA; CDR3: CASSYGGSGTGELFF; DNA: TGTGCCAGCAGTTACGGTGGAAGTGGCACCGGGGAGCTGTTTTTT
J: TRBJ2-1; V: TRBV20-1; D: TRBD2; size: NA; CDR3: CSASQLAGVLNEQFF; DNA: TGCAGTGCTAGTCAACTAGCGGGGGTTTTGAATGAGCAGTTCTTC
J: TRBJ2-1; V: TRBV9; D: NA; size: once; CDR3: CASSPGLSSYEQFF; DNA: TGTGCCAGCAGCCCGGGACTCTCTAGCTATGAGCAGTTCTTC
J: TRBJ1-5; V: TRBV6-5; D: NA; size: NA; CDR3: CASSYGSSNQPQHF; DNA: TGTGCCAGCAGTTACGGCTCCAGCAATCAGCCCCAGCATTTT
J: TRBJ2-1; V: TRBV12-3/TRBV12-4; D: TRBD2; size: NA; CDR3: CASSLKLAGEQFF; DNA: TGTGCCAGCAGTTTGAAACTAGCGGGAGAGCAGTTCTTC
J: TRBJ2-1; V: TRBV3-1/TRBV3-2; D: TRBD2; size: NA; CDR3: CASSSSSGLEQFF; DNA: TGTGCCAGCAGCTCCTCTAGCGGACTGGAGCAGTTCTTC
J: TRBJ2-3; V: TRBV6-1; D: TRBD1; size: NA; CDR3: CASSERDSTDTQYF; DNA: TGTGCCAGCAGTGAAAGGGACAGTACAGATACGCAGTATTTT
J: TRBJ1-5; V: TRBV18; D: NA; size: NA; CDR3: CASSQGDQPQHF; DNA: TGTGCCAGCTCACAGGGGGATCAGCCCCAGCATTTT
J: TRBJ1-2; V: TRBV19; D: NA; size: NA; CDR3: CASSPSRGAGSGYTF; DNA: TGTGCCAGTAGTCCATCAAGGGGGGCCGGGAGTGGCTACACCTTC
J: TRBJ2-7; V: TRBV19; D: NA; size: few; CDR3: CASSISRTASYEQYF; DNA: TGTGCCAGTAGTATTAGTCGGACAGCCTCCTACGAGCAGTACTTC
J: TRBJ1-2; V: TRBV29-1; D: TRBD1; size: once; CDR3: CSVEAGTGFGYTF; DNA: TGCAGCGTTGAGGCCGGGACAGGGTTTGGCTACACCTTC
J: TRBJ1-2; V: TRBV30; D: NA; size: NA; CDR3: CAWNRVKNGYTF; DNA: TGTGCCTGGAACAGGGTAAAGAATGGCTACACCTTC
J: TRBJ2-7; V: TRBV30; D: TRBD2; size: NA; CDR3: CAWSVALAGVDEQYF; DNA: TGTGCCTGGAGTGTCGCGCTAGCGGGAGTGGACGAGCAGTACTTC
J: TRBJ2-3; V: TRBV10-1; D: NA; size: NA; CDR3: CASSASPSRTPGAQYF; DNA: TGCGCCAGCAGTGCCAGTCCGAGCAGGACCCCTGGGGCGCAGTATTTT
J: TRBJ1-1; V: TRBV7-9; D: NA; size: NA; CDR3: CASSLAGVSHEAFF; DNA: TGTGCCAGCAGCTTAGCCGGGGTATCGCATGAAGCTTTCTTT
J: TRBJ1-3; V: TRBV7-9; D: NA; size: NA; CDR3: CASSATWLSGNTIYF; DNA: TGTGCCAGCAGCGCGACATGGCTCTCTGGAAACACCATATATTTT
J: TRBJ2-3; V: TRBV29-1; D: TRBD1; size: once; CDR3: CSVGVQGGTDTQYF; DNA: TGCAGCGTTGGGGTACAGGGGGGCACAGATACGCAGTATTTT
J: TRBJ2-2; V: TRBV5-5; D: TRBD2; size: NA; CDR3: CASSSRDYQNTGELFF; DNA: TGTGCCAGCAGCTCCCGGGACTACCAGAACACCGGGGAGCTGTTTTTT
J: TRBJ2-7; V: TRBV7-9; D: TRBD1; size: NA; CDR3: CASSLATGDYEQYF; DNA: TGTGCCAGCAGCTTAGCGACAGGGGACTACGAGCAGTACTTC
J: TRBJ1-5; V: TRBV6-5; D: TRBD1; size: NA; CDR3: CASSGTVNQPQHF; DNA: TGTGCCAGCAGCGGGACAGTCAATCAGCCCCAGCATTTT
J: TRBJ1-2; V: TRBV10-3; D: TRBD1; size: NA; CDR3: CAISEFPEDRRNGYTF; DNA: TGTGCCATCAGTGAGTTTCCCGAGGACAGGAGGAATGGCTACACCTTC
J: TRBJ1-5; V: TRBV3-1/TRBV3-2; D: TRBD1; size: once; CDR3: CASSPRQGGNQPQHF; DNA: TGTGCCAGCAGCCCCCGACAGGGGGGTAATCAGCCCCAGCATTTT
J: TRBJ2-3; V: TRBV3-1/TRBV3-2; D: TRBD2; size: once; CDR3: CASSQDEALADSTDTQYF; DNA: TGTGCCAGCAGCCAAGATGAGGCACTAGCGGATAGCACAGATACGCAGTATTTT
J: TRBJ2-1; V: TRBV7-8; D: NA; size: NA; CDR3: CASSLPGVVYNEQFF; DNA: TGTGCCAGCAGCTTACCGGGAGTGGTCTACAATGAGCAGTTCTTC
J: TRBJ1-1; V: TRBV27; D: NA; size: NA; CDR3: CASSFVGGNTEAFF; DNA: TGTGCCAGCAGTTTTGTGGGTGGGAACACTGAAGCTTTCTTT
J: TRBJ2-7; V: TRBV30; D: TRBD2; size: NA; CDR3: CAWSVPRGVAGGPSSYEQYF; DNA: TGTGCCTGGAGTGTACCACGCGGGGTTGCGGGAGGGCCCTCCTCCTACGAGCAGTACTTC
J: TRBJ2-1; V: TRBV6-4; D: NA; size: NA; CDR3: CASSFFPAPYNEQFF; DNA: TGTGCCAGCAGTTTTTTCCCCGCCCCCTACAATGAGCAGTTCTTC
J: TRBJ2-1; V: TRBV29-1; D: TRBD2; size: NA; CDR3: CSVEKGPAGSVLEQFF; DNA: TGCAGCGTTGAAAAGGGCCCAGCGGGGAGTGTCCTTGAGCAGTTCTTC
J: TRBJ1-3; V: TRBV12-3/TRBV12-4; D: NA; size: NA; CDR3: CASTPLLGNTIYF; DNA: TGTGCCAGCACCCCCCTCCTCGGAAACACCATATATTTT
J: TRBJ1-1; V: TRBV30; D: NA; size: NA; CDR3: CAWMPSLQGRTYEAFF; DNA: TGTGCCTGGATGCCCAGCCTACAGGGAAGAACCTATGAAGCTTTCTTT